The subject of this entry is one T cell receptor (beta chain). What it binds is unknown. The data derive from a study of cytomegalovirus exposure and HLA in healthy donors. Study-level findings and limits: With later analysis, a missense DCLRE1C variant became linked to TCR beta V- and J-gene trimming. Some segments of the V type, notably TRBV6-2 and TRBV6-3, were excluded as indistinguishable.

The donors were healthy bone marrow donors. Each donor was nominally healthy when sampled (though unrecorded immune exposures were likely). V shed 1 base and J shed 9 bases, with 19 bases lying between them. This CDR3 has 16 residues. The germline CDR1 and CDR2 sequences are SGHVT and SQSDAQ. In the PCR, 60 Vbeta and 13 Jbeta primers were used. Clones were read by immunoSEQ multiplex PCR, and TCRdb kept only the in-frame ones, dropping some. Among 90,000 to 130,000 clones listed, roughly four fifths were seen once. J is TRBJ1-5 and V is TRBV7-4; D is unresolved. The sample taken for sequencing was PBMCs. The source is a man aged 30 to 45 in good health and CMV-seropositive. The CDR3 DNA is TGTGCCAGCAGCTTAGTGTGGGGAACCGGGATAAGGCCCCAGCATTTT. This codes for CASSLVWGTGIRPQHF.